The present T cell receptor beta chain was sequenced within a study of Ad26.COV2.S vaccination and SARS-CoV-2 variants. The wider study: Ad26.COV2.S was injected intramuscularly once or twice, 56 days apart. Study-wide results and caveats: Individuals receiving vaccine had higher spike-specific TCR breadth than placebo recipients did. Analyses that measured TCR breadth and depth may have underestimated total T cell responses.

After removal of 4 bases from V and 6 bases from J, the junction contained 10 bases not matched to a gene. Germline V gene lookup returns CDR1 SNHLY and CDR2 FYNNEI. The CDR3 has 16 amino acids. This clone appeared once. The antigen is undetermined. Profiled with immunoSEQ multiplex PCR; TCRdb holds only in-frame clones, not every one. Counted here are around 450,000 clones, 80% to 90% occurring once; the ten biggest clones make up roughly 1.7%. Documented treatment: some 19 received Ad26.COV2.S at low or high dose, single or two shots; about 5 received placebo; per-sample allocation not given. Samples were taken on day 63 after the first vaccine or placebo injection. SARS-CoV-2 spike from the Wuhan strain was encoded by the vaccine, an Ad26 vector.

This rearrangement joins TRBV2 to TRBJ2-1; 9 nucleotides line up with TRBD2. The material sequenced was peripheral blood, taken in a trial of Ad26.COV2.S vaccine versus placebo. The source of this sequence is a person aged 18-65 years who received the Ad26.COV2.S COVID-19 vaccine or a placebo. The CDR3 protein is CASSAEALAGTNEQFF. As DNA, the CDR3 is TGTGCCAGCAGTGCGGAGGCCCTAGCGGGGACCAATGAGCAGTTCTTC.